This is a list of T cell receptor beta chains from one sample in a study of Graves' ophthalmopathy and Graves' hyperthyroidism. TCRdb called the multiplex PCR reads again in MiXCR, with one record for every CDR3 protein. The sample has about 660,000 distinct CDR3 sequences; about 40% are singletons. The specimen was peripheral blood. Receptor source: an adult man with Graves' ophthalmopathy. CDR3s include the opening cysteine and the closing phenylalanine or tryptophan. Each record gives: D gene, clone size, V gene, J gene, CDR3 DNA, CDR3 protein. D genes are given only for firm matches. Clone size appears in some rows only: once, few, many, or a class for an expanded clone.

.	many	TRBV27	TRBJ2-5	TGTGCCAGCTCCCCGACGCGTAAGGCAGAGACCCAGTACTTC	CASSPTRKAETQYF
.	few	TRBV6-5	TRBJ1-1	TGTGCCAGCATTTCAGGGATTGGAGCTTTCTTT	CASISGIGAFF
.	many	TRBV5-8	TRBJ1-2	TGTGCCAGCAGCCCCTTTGGGGGAAGCTATGGCTACACCTTC	CASSPFGGSYGYTF
.	.	TRBV11-1	TRBJ2-2	TGTGCCAGCTCATCCTCTAGGAACACCGGGGAGCTGTTTTTT	CASSSSRNTGELFF
.	many	TRBV20-1	TRBJ1-4	TGCAGTGCTGGAGGGTTGGGCACTAATGAAAAACTGTTTTTT	CSAGGLGTNEKLFF
TRBD1	few	TRBV12-3/TRBV12-4	TRBJ2-2	TGTGCCAGCACTATACGGACAGGGGGCTTCGGGGAGCTGTTTTTT	CASTIRTGGFGELFF
.	.	TRBV9	TRBJ2-7	TGTGCCAGCAGCCGAGGGCCCAAAGCCTACGAGCAGTACTTC	CASSRGPKAYEQYF
.	many	TRBV7-9	TRBJ2-7	TGTGCCAGCAGCCTCTCGGGGGTCGGGGCCGAGCAGTACTTC	CASSLSGVGAEQYF
TRBD1	many	TRBV7-8	TRBJ1-1	TGTGCCAGCAGCCCCACCGACCCAAGACAGGGGAATTGGGTGAACACTGAAGCTTTCTTT	CASSPTDPRQGNWVNTEAFF
.	many	TRBV20-1	TRBJ1-1	TGCAGTGCTATTCGAGGGGTGAACACTGAAGCTTTCTTT	CSAIRGVNTEAFF
TRBD2	few	TRBV4-2	TRBJ2-5	TGTGCCAGCAGCCCCTCCCTAGCGGGAGGTGCGGAGACCCAGTACTTC	CASSPSLAGGAETQYF
.	many	TRBV20-1	TRBJ1-1	TGCAGTGCTAGAGTAGGGTCGGTGGACACTGAAGCTTTCTTT	CSARVGSVDTEAFF
.	few	TRBV30	TRBJ1-2	TGTGCCTGGAGTGGGGGGGGCTATGGCTACACCTTC	CAWSGGGYGYTF
.	few	TRBV4-1	TRBJ1-1	TGCGCCAGCAGCCAAGGAGTGTTAGGACGGAGAATGAACACTGAAGCTTTCTTT	CASSQGVLGRRMNTEAFF
TRBD1	.	TRBV5-1	TRBJ2-7	TGCGCCAGCAGCTCCACAGGGGGCATCGTTTACGAGCAGTACTTC	CASSSTGGIVYEQYF
TRBD1	few	TRBV4-3	TRBJ1-2	TGCGCCAGCAGCCAAGATCTTGGGACAGGGACTGGCTACACCTTC	CASSQDLGTGTGYTF
.	.	TRBV7-9	TRBJ1-5	TGTGCCAGCAGCTTAGCGGGGGACTATAGCAATCAGCCCCAGCATTTT	CASSLAGDYSNQPQHF
TRBD2	.	TRBV29-1	TRBJ2-5	TGCAGCGTTGGGGGGGGGTGGGGGACCCAGTACTTC	CSVGGGWGTQYF
.	few	TRBV20-1	TRBJ2-3	TGCAGTGCTAGAGATCCTCGGGATCCCACAGATACGCAGTATTTT	CSARDPRDPTDTQYF
TRBD1	.	TRBV25-1	TRBJ1-4	TGTGCCAGCAGTGAAGGAGGGGGCAGTGAAAAACTGTTTTTT	CASSEGGGSEKLFF
.	many	TRBV7-9	TRBJ2-7	TGTGCCAGCAGCTTAGTTGGCTACGGAGACTGGACCTACGAGCAGTACTTC	CASSLVGYGDWTYEQYF
TRBD1	many	TRBV9	TRBJ1-5	TGTGCCAGCAGCTACCGGGACAGCCAACTGGCTAGTCAGCCCCAGCATTTT	CASSYRDSQLASQPQHF
.	once	TRBV29-1	TRBJ1-6	TGCAGCATGATAGGAACAAATTCACCCCTCCACTTT	CSMIGTNSPLHF
.	many	TRBV15	TRBJ1-3	TGTGCCACCAGCAGCCCCCGGACGGCCGGAGGAAACACCATATATTTT	CATSSPRTAGGNTIYF